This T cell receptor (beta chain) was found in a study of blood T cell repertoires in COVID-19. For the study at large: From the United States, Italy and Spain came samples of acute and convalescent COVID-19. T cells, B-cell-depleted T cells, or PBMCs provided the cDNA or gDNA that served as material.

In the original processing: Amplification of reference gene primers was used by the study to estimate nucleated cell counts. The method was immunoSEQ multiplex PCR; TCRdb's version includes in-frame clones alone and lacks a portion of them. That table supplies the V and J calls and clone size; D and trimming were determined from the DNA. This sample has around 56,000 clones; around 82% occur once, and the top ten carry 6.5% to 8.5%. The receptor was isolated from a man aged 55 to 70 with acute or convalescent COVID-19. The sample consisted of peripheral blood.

CDR3: CASSHSLSGRGSGANVLTF. The CDR3 nucleotides read TGTGCCAGCAGTCATTCCCTCTCTGGGAGGGGCTCTGGGGCCAACGTCCTGACTTTC. The chain carries TRBV7-9 and TRBJ2-6; the match to TRBD2 covers 7 bases. CDR3 length: 19 amino acids. Looked up from germline, CDR1 is SEHNR and CDR2 is FQNEAQ (reference sequence). V trimming: 6 bases; J trimming: 0 bases; junction bases outside the gene matches: 14.